The 32 T cell receptor beta chains listed next were all sequenced from one sample in a study of cytomegalovirus exposure and HLA in healthy donors. Primers for the PCR totalled 60 Vbeta and 13 Jbeta. Only in-frame clones appear in the TCRdb table, and some are missing; sequencing was by immunoSEQ multiplex PCR. Of tens of thousands of clones in the sample, 84% were seen once. The sample was PBMCs. These receptors came from a man in his sixties or seventies in good health and CMV-seropositive.

The chain links TRBV18 to TRBJ1-1; D gene uncertain. V was pared by 0 bases and J by 2 bases, with 13 bases between. CDR3 length equals 16 residues. CDR1 and CDR2 (germline): KGHSH, LQKENI. CDR3 DNA sequence: TGTGCCAGCTCACCACCTGCGTATTCATTCAACACTGAAGCTTTCTTT. Translating gives CASSPPAYSFNTEAFF.

V is TRBV11-2 and J is TRBJ2-7; D uncertain. This CDR3 spans 15 amino acids. Germline-derived CDR1 and CDR2 are SGHAT and FQNNGV. Trimming shortened V by 1 base and J by 2 bases, and 12 bases separated the two germline ends. The CDR3 nucleotides are TGTGCCAGCAGCTTAGGGGCGTCCCACCCCTACGAGCAGTACTTC. It translates to CASSLGASHPYEQYF. Together with reference TRBV11-2 and TRBJ2-7, the CDR3 gives the full variable domain: EAGVAQSPRYKIIEKRQSVAFWCNPISGHATLYWYQQILGQGPKLLIQFQNNGVVDDSQLPKDRFSAERLKGVDSTLKIQPAKLEDSAVYLCASSLGASHPYEQYFGPGTRLTVT.

V is TRBV20-1 and J is TRBJ1-2; no clear D. V lost 7 bases and J lost 7, with 13 bases in between. This CDR3 region has 11 residues. Germline V CDR1 and CDR2: DFQATT, SNEGSKA (reference sequence). The CDR3 sequence is CSGTEYFGYTF. CDR3 bases: TGCAGTGGTACAGAGTATTTTGGCTACACCTTC.

Here the CDR3 DNA reads TGTGCCAGCAGCTTTCCTCACCAGGGGGCTAGCAATCAGCCCCAGCATTTT. Translation gives CASSFPHQGASNQPQHF. The chain couples TRBV5-8 to TRBJ1-5; 8 nucleotides line up with TRBD1. The ends lost 2 bases at V and 0 bases at J; junction bases unmatched: 7. CDR1 is SGHTS, CDR2 YDEGEE, per germline. This CDR3 has 17 amino acids.

The chain has TRBV9 and TRBJ2-7, with TRBD2 as a possible D gene (6 bases). The CDR3 length is 14 residues. The ends were cut back, 4 bases at V and 2 bases at J, with 13 bases in the middle. Per the germline V gene, CDR1 is SGDLS and CDR2 is YYNGEE. CDR3 sequence (DNA): TGTGCCAGCAGCCCCCGATGGGGGGCCTACGAGCAGTACTTC. It encodes CASSPRWGAYEQYF.

For this clone: Other DNA sequences in this sample translate to the same CDR3. The V call is TRBV6-5, the J call TRBJ2-3; TRBD2 agrees at 8 bases. Germline V gene data show CDR1 as MNHEY and CDR2 as SVGAGI. Germline trimming cut 2 bases from V and 5 bases from J; bases unmatched to any gene: 6. CDR3 size: 15 residues. The DNA for the CDR3 is TGTGCCAGCAGTTACAGCGGGGGCTTGGGAGATACGCAGTATTTT. Translating gives CASSYSGGLGDTQYF.

The chain joins TRBV30 to TRBJ1-1; 10 nucleotides agree with TRBD1. The CDR3 spans 15 residues. The trim removed 5 bases at V and 8 bases at J, leaving 14 bases unmatched. Germline loops: CDR1 GTSNPN, CDR2 SVGIG (reference sequence). Written as DNA, the CDR3 is TGTGCCTGGTCCTACCGACAGGGGGCCGGGGGGGAAGCTTTCTTT. Its translation: CAWSYRQGAGGEAFF.

Of note for this clone: At one end, the junction sequence differs from germline, possibly due to a read error. The rearrangement uses TRBV6-1 and TRBJ1-1; D gene ambiguous. The CDR3 contains 13 residues. Per germline, CDR1 MNHNS and CDR2 SASEGT. This chain's CDR3 is CTSKAGFGTEAFF. In nucleotides, the CDR3 is TGTACCAGCAAGGCAGGCTTCGGCACTGAAGCTTTCTTT.

J is TRBJ2-4 and V is TRBV6-5, with a weak D call TRBD2 (7 bases). V lost 6 bases and J lost 0, with 12 bases in between. The CDR3 has 15 amino acids. Germline CDR1 reads MNHEY; CDR2 reads SVGAGI. CDR3 in amino acids: CASRGGHSAKNIQYF. The CDR3 DNA is TGTGCCAGCAGGGGGGGGCATTCAGCCAAAAACATTCAGTACTTC.

V gene TRBV6-1 combines with J gene TRBJ2-7, with D possibly TRBD1 on 5 matching bases. Trimming removed 3 bases from V and 2 bases from J, with 11 bases in between. The CDR3 is 14 residues long. CDR1 and CDR2 from the germline V gene are MNHNS and SASEGT. The CDR3 here is CASSDQGRPYEQYF. The CDR3 region has the DNA TGTGCCAGCAGTGACCAGGGTCGACCCTACGAGCAGTACTTC.

The chain couples TRBV6-6 to TRBJ2-7; 10 bases fit TRBD1. This CDR3 contains 15 residues. V gave up 6 bases and J gave up 4 bases; unmatched junction bases: 9. Germline CDR1 and CDR2: MNHNY and SVGAGI (reference sequence). The CDR3 DNA sequence: TGTGCCAGCAGCGCCCTGGGACAGGGGAGGTACGAGCAGTACTTC. Amino acid sequence: CASSALGQGRYEQYF.

The V call is TRBV7-9, the J call TRBJ2-7, with a tentative D call TRBD2 (5 bases). The V gene's germline CDR1 is SEHNR and CDR2 FQNEAQ (reference sequence). Trimming took off 5 bases at V and 6 bases at J, with 17 bases between the two ends. This CDR3 spans 14 amino acids. CDR3: CASSPDWGMGEQYF. In DNA form, the CDR3 reads TGTGCCAGCAGCCCGGACTGGGGTATGGGCGAGCAGTACTTC.

V gene TRBV19 combines with J gene TRBJ2-7, with D perhaps matching TRBD2 (6 bases). V lost 8 bases and J 0 bases, leaving 20 bases between the germline ends. The germline V gene encodes CDR1 LNHDA and CDR2 SQIVND (reference sequence). CDR3 length equals 16 residues. This chain's CDR3 is CASLPSWDSTSYEQYF. CDR3 coding DNA: TGTGCCAGTCTCCCATCCTGGGACTCCACCTCCTACGAGCAGTACTTC. Full variable domain (rest looked up from reference TRBV19 and TRBJ2-7): DGGITQSPKYLFRKEGQNVTLSCEQNLNHDAMYWYRQDPGQGLRLIYYSQIVNDFQKGDIAEGYSVSREKKESFPLTVTSAQKNPTAFYLCASLPSWDSTSYEQYFGPGTRLTVT.

V is TRBV5-1 and J is TRBJ2-7; tentatively, D is TRBD1 (5 bases). CDR3 length: 14 amino acids. Germline lookup yields CDR1 SGHRS and CDR2 YFSETQ. The V end lost 0 bases, the J end lost 0 bases, and 7 bases lay between the germline ends. The CDR3 bases are TGCGCCAGCAGCTTGGACAGGCCCTCCTACGAGCAGTACTTC. Translating it yields CASSLDRPSYEQYF.

The V call is TRBV7-2, the J call TRBJ2-1; maybe TRBD2 (5 bases). With 3 bases removed from V and 7 bases from J, the gap between germline ends came to 13 bases. Germline assignment: CDR1 SGHTA and CDR2 FQGNSA. The CDR3 totals 14 residues. The CDR3: CASSFFGVGNEQFF. The DNA for the CDR3 is TGTGCCAGCAGCTTTTTCGGGGTTGGGAATGAGCAGTTCTTC.

This clone was recorded only once. The chain has TRBV7-7 and TRBJ2-5; 10 bases are shared with TRBD2. Germline V gene sequence: CDR1 SSHAT, CDR2 FNYEAQ (reference sequence). Trimming cost V 5 bases and J 9 bases; bases outside gene matches: 12. The CDR3 is made up of 15 amino acids. CDR3 amino acids: CASSPSGGAGIAQYF. CDR3 nucleotide sequence: TGTGCCAGCAGCCCCAGCGGGGGGGCTGGGATAGCCCAGTACTTC.

A note on this clone: Mismatch with germline at one junction end may stem from a read error. The chain employs TRBV28 and TRBJ1-2; 7 bases are shared with TRBD1. This CDR3 is built from 14 residues. The germline CDR1 and CDR2 sequences are MDHEN and SYDVKM. CDR3 sequence (DNA): TGTGCCAGCAGCCAAGGGGGCGGCAGGCGGGGCTACATCTTC. Encoded protein: CASSQGGGRRGYIF.

The V and J genes are TRBV30 and TRBJ1-2; D remains ambiguous. V was shortened by 3 bases and J by 12 bases, with 8 bases between the two germline ends. There are 9 residues in the CDR3. Germline assignment: CDR1 GTSNPN and CDR2 SVGIG (reference sequence). The CDR3 region is CAWSPPNTF. As DNA, the CDR3 is TGTGCCTGGAGCCCCCCCAACACCTTC.

The chain is built from TRBV6-1 and TRBJ1-4; 7 nucleotides line up with TRBD1. The J segment lost 6 bases and the V segment lost 2 bases, leaving 6 bases of the junction unmatched. This CDR3 has 15 residues. From germline, CDR1 is MNHNS and CDR2 SASEGT. CDR3 DNA: TGTGCCAGCAGTGAAAGAGGCAGGGGGTATGAAAAACTGTTTTTT. It yields the protein CASSERGRGYEKLFF.

The genes are TRBV5-6 and TRBJ2-2; D is unclear. CDR3 length: 15 residues. CDR1 is SGHDT, CDR2 YYEEEE, per germline. V lost 2 bases and J 6 bases, leaving 14 bases between the germline ends. CDR3: CASSFGRPAAGELFF. The CDR3 DNA reads TGTGCCAGCAGCTTCGGTCGGCCGGCGGCCGGGGAGCTGTTTTTT.

The chain has TRBV5-1 and TRBJ2-3, with 7 bases that match TRBD1. The junction had 5 bases not matched to a gene; V was cut back by 6 bases and J by 1 base. The length of the CDR3 is 14 residues. Per the germline V gene, CDR1 is SGHRS and CDR2 is YFSETQ. The CDR3 DNA follows: TGCGCCAGCAACCCTGGACAGGGCACAGATACGCAGTATTTT. This sequence encodes CASNPGQGTDTQYF.

The chain uses TRBV2 and TRBJ1-5, with unresolved D. The CDR3 spans 14 residues. Trimming cost V 0 bases and J 6 bases, with 9 bases left between them. Germline loops: CDR1 SNHLY, CDR2 FYNNEI. The CDR3 loop is CASSEAVPSQPQHF. The DNA of the CDR3 is TGTGCCAGCAGTGAAGCGGTCCCTAGTCAGCCCCAGCATTTT.

V gene TRBV28 combines with J gene TRBJ1-2; D is unclear. The germline CDR1 and CDR2 sequences are MDHEN and SYDVKM. V lost 2 bases to trimming and J lost 2 bases, with 3 bases between them. The CDR3 loop spans 12 amino acids. As DNA, the CDR3 is TGTGCCAGCAGTTTACAGAACTATGGCTACACCTTC. It codes for CASSLQNYGYTF.

The genes are TRBV18 and TRBJ2-7; 8 bases are shared with TRBD1. The trim removed 6 bases at V and 1 base at J, leaving 8 bases unmatched. The CDR3 has 15 residues. CDR1 and CDR2 from the germline V gene are KGHSH and LQKENI. CDR3 amino acids: CASSRTGQASYEQYF. The CDR3 bases are TGTGCCAGCTCTCGGACAGGGCAAGCGTCCTACGAGCAGTACTTC.

J is TRBJ2-1 and V is TRBV4-1, with 14 bases fitting TRBD2. J was trimmed by 8 bases and V by 1 base; bases with no gene match: 10. Germline values: CDR1 MGHRA, CDR2 YSYEKL. The CDR3 is 18 amino acids. The DNA for the CDR3 is TGCGCCAGCAGCCAAGTCCCCGTGGGGACTAGCGGGAGCCATGAGCAGTTCTTC. Protein product: CASSQVPVGTSGSHEQFF.

This chain connects TRBV5-1 to TRBJ1-1; the D is unclear. Looked up from germline, CDR1 is SGHRS and CDR2 is YFSETQ. CDR3 length equals 14 residues. V lost 0 bases to trimming and J lost 1 base, with 7 bases between them. Here the CDR3 reads CASSLGPTNTEAFF. CDR3 nucleotides: TGCGCCAGCAGCTTGGGGCCAACGAACACTGAAGCTTTCTTT.

This clone was observed once. The genes are TRBV19 and TRBJ1-2; no reliable D call. Between the trimmed V and J ends, which lost 2 bases and 3 bases, there was a span of 4 bases. CDR1 is LNHDA and CDR2 is SQIVND in the germline V gene (reference sequence). The CDR3 is 12 amino acids. The CDR3 loop is CASSIRDYGYTF. CDR3 bases: TGTGCCAGTAGTATACGTGACTATGGCTACACCTTC.

CDR3 region: CASSQGLADYEQYF. Written as DNA, the CDR3 is TGCGCCAGCAGCCAGGGACTAGCGGATTACGAGCAGTACTTC. This rearrangement joins TRBV4-1 to TRBJ2-7, with 11 bases matching TRBD2. This CDR3 has 14 amino acids. CDR1 is MGHRA and CDR2 is YSYEKL in the germline V gene. Losses at the gene ends were 3 bases for V and 4 bases for J; bases not matched to a gene: 2.

The rearrangement links TRBV19 to TRBJ2-1; the D is unclear. V was pared by 3 bases and J by 5 bases, with 8 bases between. CDR1 and CDR2 (germline): LNHDA, SQIVND (reference sequence). The CDR3 contains 13 residues. The DNA of the CDR3 is TGTGCCAGTAGTATGTTTACTAACAATGAGCAGTTCTTC. Protein: CASSMFTNNEQFF. The full variable domain, with the rest looked up from reference TRBV19 and TRBJ2-1, is DGGITQSPKYLFRKEGQNVTLSCEQNLNHDAMYWYRQDPGQGLRLIYYSQIVNDFQKGDIAEGYSVSREKKESFPLTVTSAQKNPTAFYLCASSMFTNNEQFFGPGTRLTVL.

The rearrangement uses TRBV28 and TRBJ2-7; D is perhaps TRBD1 (6 bases). The CDR3 length is 15 residues. Germline V lookup: CDR1 MDHEN, CDR2 SYDVKM. V was clipped by 4 bases and J by 3 bases, with 16 bases between them. CDR3 loop: CASSSPGHTFYEQYF. CDR3 DNA: TGTGCCAGCAGTTCCCCGGGACACACCTTCTACGAGCAGTACTTC.

This chain joins TRBV5-1 and TRBJ2-5; TRBD1 matches at 7 bases. CDR3 length equals 14 residues. J lost 2 bases, V lost 4 bases, and 5 bases had no gene match. CDR1 is SGHRS and CDR2 is YFSETQ in the germline V gene. The CDR3 sequence is CASSQTGIQETQYF. The DNA of the CDR3 is TGCGCCAGCAGCCAGACAGGGATTCAAGAGACCCAGTACTTC.

The V and J genes are TRBV4-3 and TRBJ1-1; 7 positions match TRBD1. In germline, CDR1 is LGHNA, CDR2 YSLEER. V lost 5 bases to trimming and J lost 2 bases; unmatched junction nucleotides: 5. This CDR3 is 14 amino acids long. The CDR3 nucleotides read TGCGCCAGCAGCGGACAGGCGAAAAACACTGAAGCTTTCTTT. It is translated as CASSGQAKNTEAFF.